This T cell receptor beta chain came from a study of cytomegalovirus exposure and HLA in healthy donors. Across the study: The approximately 120 million unique TCR beta sequences, from roughly 170 million T cells, were found by an earlier analysis.

Germline assignment: CDR1 MDHEN and CDR2 SYDVKM. Trimming cost V 10 bases and J 8 bases; bases outside gene matches: 13. CDR3 length: 13 amino acids. Overall study findings and caveats: It was shown in a later analysis that HLA-associated TCR beta chains were more clonally expanded than other, equally common chains. According to an earlier analysis, most TCR beta V segments yielded productive rearrangements about 87% or about 30% of the time.

Use of 60 Vbeta and 13 Jbeta primers characterized the PCR. The protocol was immunoSEQ multiplex PCR, while the TCRdb copy is restricted to in-frame clones and leaves out a portion. The table lists roughly 67,000 clones, 78% of them singletons. Of note for this clone: Its antigen is still unknown.

V is TRBV28 and J is TRBJ1-2, with TRBD1 matching 7 bases. The receptor comes from a man in his forties in good health and CMV-seronegative. The sample consisted of PBMCs. CDR3 protein: CATRPGTVLGYTF. The CDR3 nucleotides are TGTGCCACCCGTCCCGGGACAGTGCTCGGCTACACCTTC.